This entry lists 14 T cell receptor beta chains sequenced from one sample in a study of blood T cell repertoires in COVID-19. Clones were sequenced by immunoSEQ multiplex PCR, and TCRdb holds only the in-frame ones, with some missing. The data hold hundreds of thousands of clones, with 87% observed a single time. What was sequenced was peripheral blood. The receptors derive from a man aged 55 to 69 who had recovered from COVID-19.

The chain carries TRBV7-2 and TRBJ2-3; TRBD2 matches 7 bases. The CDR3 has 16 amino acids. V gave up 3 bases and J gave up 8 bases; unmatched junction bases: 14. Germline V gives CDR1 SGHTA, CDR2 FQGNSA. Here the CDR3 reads CASSLVSSGSGPTQYF. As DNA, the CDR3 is TGTGCCAGCAGCTTGGTGTCTAGCGGTTCAGGTCCTACGCAGTATTTT.

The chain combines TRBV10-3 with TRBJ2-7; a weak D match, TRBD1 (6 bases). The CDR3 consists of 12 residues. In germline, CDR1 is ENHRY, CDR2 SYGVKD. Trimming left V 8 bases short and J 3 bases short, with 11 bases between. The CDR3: CAIARTDYEQYF. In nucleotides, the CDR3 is TGTGCCATCGCCCGGACAGACTACGAGCAGTACTTC.

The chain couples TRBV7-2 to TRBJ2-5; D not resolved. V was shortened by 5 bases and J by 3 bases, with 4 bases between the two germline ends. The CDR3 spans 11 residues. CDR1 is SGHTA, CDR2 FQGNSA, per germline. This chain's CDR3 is CASSQKETQYF. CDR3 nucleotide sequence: TGTGCCAGCAGCCAGAAAGAGACCCAGTACTTC.

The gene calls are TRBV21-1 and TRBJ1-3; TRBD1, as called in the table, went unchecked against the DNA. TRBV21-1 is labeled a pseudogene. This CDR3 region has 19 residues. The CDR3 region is CASSKAGEQGQASGNTIYF. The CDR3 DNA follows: TGTGCCAGCAGCAAAGCGGGGGAACAGGGACAGGCCTCTGGAAACACCATATATTTT.

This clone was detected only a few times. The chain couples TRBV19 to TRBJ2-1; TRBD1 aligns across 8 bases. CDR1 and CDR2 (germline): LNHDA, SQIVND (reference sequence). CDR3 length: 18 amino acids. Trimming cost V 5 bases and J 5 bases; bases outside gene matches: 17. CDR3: CASSVHPDRVTLNNEQFF. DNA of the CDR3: TGTGCCAGTAGTGTCCACCCGGACAGGGTAACCCTGAACAATGAGCAGTTCTTC.

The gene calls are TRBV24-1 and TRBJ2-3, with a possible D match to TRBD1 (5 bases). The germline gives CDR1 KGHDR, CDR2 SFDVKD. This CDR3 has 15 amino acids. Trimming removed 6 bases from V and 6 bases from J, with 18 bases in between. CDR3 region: CATSQGRFFLDTQYF. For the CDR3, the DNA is TGTGCCACCAGTCAGGGCAGGTTTTTTCTGGATACGCAGTATTTT.

CDR3 sequence (DNA): TGTGCCATCAGCCCGGGGAGGGGGACTACCTACGAGCAGTACGTC. Translated, it gives CAISPGRGTTYEQYV. The chain is built from TRBV10-3 and TRBJ2-7; the D gene is possibly TRBD2 (7 bases). With 6 bases removed from V and 2 bases from J, the gap between germline ends came to 17 bases. This CDR3 has 15 residues. From germline, CDR1 is ENHRY and CDR2 SYGVKD.

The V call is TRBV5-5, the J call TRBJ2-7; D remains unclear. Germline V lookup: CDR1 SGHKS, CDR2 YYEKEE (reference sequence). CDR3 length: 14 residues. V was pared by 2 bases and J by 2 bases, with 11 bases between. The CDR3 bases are TGTGCCAGCAGCTTAGTGGCGGTCACCTACGAGCAGTACTTC. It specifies CASSLVAVTYEQYF.

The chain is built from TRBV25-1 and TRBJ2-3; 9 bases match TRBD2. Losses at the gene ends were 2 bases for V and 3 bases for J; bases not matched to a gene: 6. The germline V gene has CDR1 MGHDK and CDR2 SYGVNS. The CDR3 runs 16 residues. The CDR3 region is CASSEHAAGGTDTQYF. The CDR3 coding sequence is TGTGCCAGCAGTGAACACGCAGCGGGGGGAACAGATACGCAGTATTTT.

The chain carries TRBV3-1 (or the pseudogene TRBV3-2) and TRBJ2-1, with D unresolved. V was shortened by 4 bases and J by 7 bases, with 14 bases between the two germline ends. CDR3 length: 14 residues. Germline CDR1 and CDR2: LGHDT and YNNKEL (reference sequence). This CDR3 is CASSLGAFPNEQFF. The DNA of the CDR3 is TGTGCCAGCAGCCTAGGAGCTTTTCCGAATGAGCAGTTCTTC.

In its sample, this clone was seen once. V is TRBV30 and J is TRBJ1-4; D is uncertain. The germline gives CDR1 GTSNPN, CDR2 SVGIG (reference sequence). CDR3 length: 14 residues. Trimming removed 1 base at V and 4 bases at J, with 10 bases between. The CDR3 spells CAWSAWSVNEKLFF. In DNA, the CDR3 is TGTGCCTGGAGTGCATGGAGCGTTAATGAAAAACTGTTTTTT.

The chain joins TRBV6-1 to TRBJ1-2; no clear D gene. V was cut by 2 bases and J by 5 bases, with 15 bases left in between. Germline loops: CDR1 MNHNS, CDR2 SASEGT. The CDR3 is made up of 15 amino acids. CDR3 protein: CASSETLGGGYGYTF. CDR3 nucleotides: TGTGCCAGCAGTGAAACCCTGGGAGGAGGTTATGGCTACACCTTC.

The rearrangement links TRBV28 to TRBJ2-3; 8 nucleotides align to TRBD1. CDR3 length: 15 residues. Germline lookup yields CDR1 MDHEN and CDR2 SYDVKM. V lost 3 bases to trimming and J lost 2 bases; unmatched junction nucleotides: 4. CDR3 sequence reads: CASSFWGQDTDTQYF. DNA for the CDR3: TGTGCCAGCAGTTTTTGGGGACAGGACACAGATACGCAGTATTTT.

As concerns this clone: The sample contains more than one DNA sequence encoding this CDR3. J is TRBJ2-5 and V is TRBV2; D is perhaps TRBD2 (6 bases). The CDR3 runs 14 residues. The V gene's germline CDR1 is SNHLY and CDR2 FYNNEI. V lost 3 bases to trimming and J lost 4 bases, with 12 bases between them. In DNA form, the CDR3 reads TGTGCCAGCAGTGAGCCCCGGGGAGGAGAGACCCAGTACTTC. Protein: CASSEPRGGETQYF.